One T cell receptor (beta chain) is described in this entry. Method: immunoSEQ multiplex PCR; TCRdb's copy keeps in-frame clones and lacks some. Counted here are roughly 230,000 clones, over 75% occurring once; the ten biggest clones make up about 3.2%. The data were obtained in a study of blood T cell repertoires in COVID-19. CDR3 length: 14 amino acids. Trimming removed 4 bases from V and 4 bases from J, with 11 bases in between. Germline assignment: CDR1 LGHDT and CDR2 YNNKEL (reference sequence). The rearrangement joins TRBV3-1 (or the pseudogene TRBV3-2) to TRBJ2-1, with D maybe TRBD1 (5 bases). Sequenced sample: PBMCs or T cells enriched from blood (not recorded which). The TCR sequence derives from a woman aged 55-70 years who had recovered from COVID-19. The CDR3 coding sequence is TGTGCCAGCAGCCTTAGACAGATATACAATGAGCAGTTCTTC. As protein: CASSLRQIYNEQFF.